This passage covers 16 T cell receptor beta chains from one sample sequenced in a study of blood T cells in healthy people across ages. Primed by a sample-barcoded 5' primer and a J-beta primer mix, a second PCR proceeded for 7 to 11 cycles. MiXCR was run by TCRdb on the 5' RACE reads, yielding one entry per CDR3 protein. This table has fewer than 1,000,000 distinct CDR3 sequences, around two fifths appearing once. The source material was blood. The source is a man aged 55-75 years in good health.

This clonotype was counted between two and nine times. The gene calls are TRBV12-3 or TRBV12-4 and TRBJ2-1; the D gene is possibly TRBD2 (5 bases). The CDR3 spans 11 residues. The V end lost 8 bases, the J end lost 7 bases, and 9 bases lay between the germline ends. The CDR3 nucleotides are TGTGCCAGCCAGTCGGGGAATGAGCAGTTCTTC. As protein: CASQSGNEQFF.

The chain has TRBV20-1 and TRBJ1-1, with D unclear. The germline V gene has CDR1 DFQATT and CDR2 SNEGSKA (reference sequence). The CDR3 totals 12 residues. V was clipped by 4 bases and J by 8 bases, with 14 bases between them. Here the CDR3 DNA reads TGCAGTGCTACAACAGATCCAGAGGAAGCTTTCTTT. Translating it yields CSATTDPEEAFF.

This clonotype occurred a few times. The chain joins TRBV7-9 to TRBJ2-7; D unclear. V shed 5 bases and J shed 0 bases, with 14 bases lying between them. Per the germline V gene, CDR1 is SEHNR and CDR2 is FQNEAQ (reference sequence). The CDR3 spans 15 residues. The CDR3 nucleotides read TGTGCCAGCAGCCCGTCACAAAGGAACTCCTACGAGCAGTACTTC. The encoded protein is CASSPSQRNSYEQYF.

In its sample, this clonotype was seen many times. The chain links TRBV3-1 to TRBJ1-2; 7 bases fit TRBD1. The CDR3 has 12 amino acids. In germline, CDR1 is LGHDT, CDR2 YNNKEL (reference sequence). After removal of 8 bases from V and 6 bases from J, the junction contained 6 bases not matched to a gene. The chain's CDR3 is CASGGTANGYTF. The DNA of the CDR3 is TGTGCCAGCGGAGGGACAGCGAATGGCTACACCTTC.

In its sample, this clonotype was seen a few times. V is TRBV20-1 and J is TRBJ2-5; 8 nucleotides line up with TRBD1. The germline V gene has CDR1 DFQATT and CDR2 SNEGSKA (reference sequence). J was trimmed by 3 bases and V by 3 bases; bases with no gene match: 3. This CDR3 is built from 13 residues. The CDR3 here is CSASLTGEETQYF. CDR3 nucleotide sequence: TGCAGTGCTAGCCTGACAGGGGAAGAGACCCAGTACTTC.

The chain links TRBV7-2 to TRBJ1-2, with D hard to call. Germline CDR1 reads SGHTA; CDR2 reads FQGNSA. The ends were cut back, 4 bases at V and 8 bases at J, with 8 bases in the middle. The CDR3 spans 11 residues. The DNA of the CDR3 is TGTGCCAGCAGCTATGATTGGGGCTACACCTTC. Translation: CASSYDWGYTF.

This chain links TRBV29-1 with TRBJ2-1, with TRBD2 matching 11 bases. This CDR3 is 21 amino acids long. Trimming cost V 1 base and J 6 bases; bases outside gene matches: 23. Germline values: CDR1 SQVTM, CDR2 ANQGSEA. CDR3 sequence: CSVEGSRGVLAGGVTPNEQFF. Written as DNA, the CDR3 is TGCAGCGTTGAAGGGAGCCGAGGGGTGCTAGCGGGGGGCGTGACCCCCAATGAGCAGTTCTTC.

This clonotype was picked up a small number of times. The chain combines TRBV5-6 with TRBJ2-7, with D possibly TRBD2 on 6 matching bases. The ends were cut back, 1 base at V and 3 bases at J, with 17 bases in the middle. The CDR3 covers 16 residues. Germline values: CDR1 SGHDT, CDR2 YYEEEE. CDR3 sequence: CASSLFGDSSLYEQYF. Written as DNA, the CDR3 is TGTGCCAGCAGCTTGTTTGGGGACTCCAGTCTCTACGAGCAGTACTTC. The whole variable domain, remainder taken from reference TRBV5-6 and TRBJ2-7, is DAGVTQSPTHLIKTRGQQVTLRCSPKSGHDTVSWYQQALGQGPQFIFQYYEEEERQRGNFPDRFSGHQFPNYSSELNVNALLLGDSALYLCASSLFGDSSLYEQYFGPGTRLTVT.

The chain joins TRBV7-2 to TRBJ1-2, with D possibly being TRBD1 (5 bases). V was trimmed by 1 base and J by 8 bases, leaving 17 bases between them. CDR3 length: 15 residues. Germline CDR1 SGHTA, CDR2 FQGNSA. CDR3: CASSLDPGRPGGYTF. CDR3 nucleotide sequence: TGTGCCAGCAGCTTAGATCCAGGGCGCCCCGGGGGCTACACCTTC.

The chain employs TRBV11-2 and TRBJ2-7; no clear D gene. The CDR3 is made up of 14 amino acids. Between the trimmed V and J ends, which lost 5 bases and 3 bases, there was a span of 14 bases. Per the germline V gene, CDR1 is SGHAT and CDR2 is FQNNGV. CDR3 sequence reads: CASSLGGRFYEQYF. In DNA form, the CDR3 reads TGTGCCAGCAGCCTAGGCGGCCGGTTCTACGAGCAGTACTTC.

This clonotype was seen once. The J gene is TRBJ2-7, the V gene TRBV4-1, with TRBD2 identical over 11 bases. The germline V gene has CDR1 MGHRA and CDR2 YSYEKL. This CDR3 has 16 residues. Losses at the gene ends were 1 base for V and 5 bases for J; bases not matched to a gene: 7. The DNA for the CDR3 is TGCGCCAGCAGCCAAGGAACTAGCGGGAGCCCCCACGAGCAGTACTTC. Encoded protein: CASSQGTSGSPHEQYF.

The V and J genes are TRBV20-1 and TRBJ2-3, with D unclear. This CDR3 contains 12 residues. Looked up from germline, CDR1 is DFQATT and CDR2 is SNEGSKA (reference sequence). V lost 2 bases to trimming and J lost 2 bases, with 5 bases between them. The CDR3 DNA follows: TGCAGTGCTAGAAGGTTCACAGATACGCAGTATTTT. Its translation is CSARRFTDTQYF.

The chain is built from TRBV15 and TRBJ2-3; D is undetermined. This CDR3 is 12 amino acids long. Germline V gene data show CDR1 as LNHNV and CDR2 as YYDKDF (reference sequence). V lost 4 bases and J lost 2, with 4 bases in between. As DNA, the CDR3 is TGTGCCACCAGCAAAAACACAGATACGCAGTATTTT. Amino acids: CATSKNTDTQYF.

The V call is TRBV7-2, the J call TRBJ1-2; 10 bases are shared with TRBD1. The CDR3 totals 16 residues. Trimming removed 7 bases from V and 8 bases from J; junction bases left unmatched: 16. Germline lookup yields CDR1 SGHTA and CDR2 FQGNSA. CDR3: CASTLIAVRQGAGYTF. The DNA for the CDR3 is TGTGCCAGCACCCTTATCGCCGTTCGACAGGGGGCGGGCTACACCTTC.

The chain is built from TRBV7-2 and TRBJ1-2; no firm D call. The ends were cut back, 1 base at V and 4 bases at J, with 16 bases in the middle. Germline V CDR1 and CDR2: SGHTA, FQGNSA. This CDR3 has 16 residues. The CDR3 here is CASSLDFGPWGYGYTF. CDR3 nucleotide sequence: TGTGCCAGCAGCTTAGACTTTGGGCCATGGGGCTATGGCTACACCTTC.

The chain employs TRBV19 and TRBJ2-5, with a tentative D call TRBD1 (6 bases). The V end lost 6 bases, the J end lost 4 bases, and 15 bases lay between the germline ends. Germline CDR1 is LNHDA and CDR2 is SQIVND (reference sequence). The CDR3 totals 14 residues. CDR3 protein: CASSHRVPPETQYF. Here the CDR3 DNA reads TGTGCCAGTAGCCACAGGGTTCCGCCAGAGACCCAGTACTTC.